The 30 T cell receptor beta chains given below trace back to one sample, sequenced in a study of shared clonotypes between healthy human individuals. Assay used: immunoSEQ multiplex PCR; TCRdb lists only in-frame clones, some missing. The sample yields roughly 300,000 clones, around nine tenths seen once. Sequencing used memory CD8+ T cells sorted from blood. Subset denoted: CD45RO+ cells pooled with CCR7-negative TemRA cells. These receptors were obtained from a man younger than 30 in good health.

This chain connects TRBV5-6 to TRBJ2-7; D is ambiguous. The CDR3 runs 14 residues. Trimming cost V 0 bases and J 2 bases, with 9 bases left between them. Germline V gene data show CDR1 as SGHDT and CDR2 as YYEEEE. CDR3 residues: CASSLVERPYEQYF. In DNA form, the CDR3 reads TGTGCCAGCAGCTTGGTAGAGAGACCCTACGAGCAGTACTTC.

The chain has TRBV15 and TRBJ1-1, with no clear D. The V end lost 0 bases, the J end lost 3 bases, and 11 bases lay between the germline ends. The CDR3 consists of 15 residues. The germline CDR1 and CDR2 sequences are LNHNV and YYDKDF (reference sequence). The CDR3 region is CATSRDSAGYTEAFF. Written as DNA, the CDR3 is TGTGCCACCAGCAGAGATAGTGCAGGTTACACTGAAGCTTTCTTT.

CDR3 sequence (DNA): TGTGCCAGCAGCTTGGACCAGGACATGGGGGGTATTCAGTACTTC. Amino acids: CASSLDQDMGGIQYF. The rearrangement joins TRBV7-6 to TRBJ2-4, with TRBD2 as a possible D gene (6 bases). Trimming took 3 bases from V and 10 from J, leaving 19 bases between them. The CDR3 runs to 15 residues. Germline CDR1 is SGHVS and CDR2 is FNYEAQ. The full variable domain, completed using reference TRBV7-6 and TRBJ2-4, is GAGVSQSPRYKVTKRGQDVALRCDPISGHVSLYWYRQALGQGPEFLTYFNYEAQQDKSGLPNDRFSAERPEGSISTLTIQRTEQRDSAMYRCASSLDQDMGGIQYFGAGTRLSVL.

This clone showed up just once. The chain is built from TRBV7-9 and TRBJ2-1, with 8 bases identical to TRBD2. The germline CDR1 and CDR2 sequences are SEHNR and FQNEAQ (reference sequence). This CDR3 is 13 amino acids long. V lost 1 base, J lost 9 bases, and 2 bases stayed unmatched. In DNA, the CDR3 is TGTGCCAGCAGCTTAGGGACTAGCACTGAGCAGTTCTTC. This codes for CASSLGTSTEQFF.

V usage is TRBV5-6 and J usage is TRBJ2-7, with D uncertain. With 4 bases removed from V and 2 bases from J, the gap between germline ends came to 10 bases. This CDR3 has 13 amino acids. Germline V gives CDR1 SGHDT, CDR2 YYEEEE. CDR3 sequence (DNA): TGTGCCAGCAGCCCAGGACCCCCCTACGAGCAGTACTTC. This encodes CASSPGPPYEQYF.

V gene TRBV27 combines with J gene TRBJ2-1; 8 nucleotides line up with TRBD2. The CDR3 runs to 15 residues. The trim removed 2 bases at V and 0 bases at J, leaving 0 bases unmatched. Germline CDR1 MNHEY, CDR2 SMNVEV (reference sequence). The CDR3 region has the DNA TGTGCCAGCAGTTTAGGGACTAGCTCCTACAATGAGCAGTTCTTC. It translates to CASSLGTSSYNEQFF.

In its sample, this clone was seen once. V and J are TRBV4-1 and TRBJ2-1; TRBD1 aligns across 9 bases. The CDR3 runs 15 residues. Germline assignment: CDR1 MGHRA and CDR2 YSYEKL. V was clipped by 2 bases and J by 5 bases; unmatched bases: 4. The CDR3 spells CASSQPGTGNNEQFF. The CDR3 DNA is TGCGCCAGCAGCCAACCCGGGACAGGGAACAATGAGCAGTTCTTC.

This chain joins TRBV5-6 and TRBJ1-1, with D unresolved. From germline, CDR1 is SGHDT and CDR2 YYEEEE. Deletions cut 0 bases from V and 5 bases from J, with 11 bases between. This CDR3 is 14 amino acids long. The CDR3 reads CASSLGGVRTEAFF. DNA for the CDR3: TGTGCCAGCAGCTTGGGTGGGGTTAGGACTGAAGCTTTCTTT. The entire variable domain, with the rest obtained from reference TRBV5-6 and TRBJ1-1, is as follows: DAGVTQSPTHLIKTRGQQVTLRCSPKSGHDTVSWYQQALGQGPQFIFQYYEEEERQRGNFPDRFSGHQFPNYSSELNVNALLLGDSALYLCASSLGGVRTEAFFGQGTRLTVV.

The V and J genes are TRBV9 and TRBJ1-6; D remains unclear. Trimming shortened V by 0 bases and J by 7 bases, and 2 bases separated the two germline ends. This CDR3 has 12 amino acids. Germline CDR1 is SGDLS and CDR2 is YYNGEE. The CDR3 region is CASSVENSPLHF. In DNA form, the CDR3 reads TGTGCCAGCAGCGTAGAGAATTCACCCCTCCACTTT.

CDR3 amino acids: CASSFGQGPSYEQYF. The CDR3 DNA follows: TGTGCCAGCAGCTTCGGACAGGGGCCCTCCTACGAGCAGTACTTC. V and J are TRBV7-8 and TRBJ2-7, with 9 bases fitting TRBD1. Germline CDR1 SGHVS, CDR2 FQNEAQ. The CDR3 is 15 amino acids. V gave up 3 bases and J gave up 0 bases; unmatched junction bases: 3. Filled out from reference TRBV7-8 and TRBJ2-7, the complete variable domain reads GAGVSQSPRYKVAKRGQDVALRCDPISGHVSLFWYQQALGQGPEFLTYFQNEAQLDKSGLPSDRFFAERPEGSVSTLKIQRTQQEDSAVYLCASSFGQGPSYEQYFGPGTRLTVT.

The chain uses TRBV2 and TRBJ2-7, with 8 bases aligning to TRBD2. Trimming took 4 bases from V and 2 from J; bases not matched to a gene: 7. The germline V gene encodes CDR1 SNHLY and CDR2 FYNNEI. The CDR3 is 15 residues long. The CDR3 protein is CASSVNGRGTYEQYF. The DNA for the CDR3 is TGTGCCAGCAGTGTTAACGGGAGGGGTACCTACGAGCAGTACTTC.

This clone was detected a few times. The chain recombines TRBV7-2 with TRBJ1-5, with D possibly matching TRBD1 (6 bases). This CDR3 region has 17 residues. V was trimmed by 7 bases and J by 5 bases, leaving 24 bases between them. Germline CDR1 is SGHTA and CDR2 is FQGNSA. The CDR3 protein is CASTLRGAPKGDQPQHF. The DNA of the CDR3 is TGTGCCAGCACCCTGAGGGGGGCTCCAAAAGGGGATCAGCCCCAGCATTTT.

J is TRBJ2-5 and V is TRBV7-9, with 10 bases identical to TRBD2. In germline, CDR1 is SEHNR, CDR2 FQNEAQ (reference sequence). This CDR3 has 17 amino acids. V shed 2 bases and J 0 bases; nucleotides not matched to a gene: 6. The CDR3 DNA is TGTGCCAGCAGCTTACCTCTAGCGGGGGAGAACCAAGAGACCCAGTACTTC. It is translated as CASSLPLAGENQETQYF. The full variable domain, with the rest looked up from reference TRBV7-9 and TRBJ2-5, is DTGVSQNPRHKITKRGQNVTFRCDPISEHNRLYWYRQTLGQGPEFLTYFQNEAQLEKSRLLSDRFSAERPKGSFSTLEIQRTEQGDSAMYLCASSLPLAGENQETQYFGPGTRLLVL.

This chain connects TRBV18 to TRBJ2-7; 8 bases are shared with TRBD1. V lost 5 bases and J lost 2; bases outside the gene matches: 20. Germline V gives CDR1 KGHSH, CDR2 LQKENI. There are 19 residues in the CDR3. CDR3 sequence reads: CASSSTPAGQGPLTYEQYF. The DNA for the CDR3 is TGTGCCAGCTCATCAACACCGGCAGGACAGGGACCCCTAACCTACGAGCAGTACTTC.

V gene TRBV6-1 combines with J gene TRBJ2-7, with D perhaps given as TRBD1 or TRBD2 (5 bases each). The V and J ends lost 7 bases and 5 bases respectively, with 18 bases between them. Germline CDR1 MNHNS, CDR2 SASEGT. The CDR3 is 14 residues long. For the CDR3, the DNA is TGTGCCAGCACCTGGGACGCAGGATGGGACGAGCAGTACTTC. It yields the protein CASTWDAGWDEQYF.

This clone was seen just once. The chain couples TRBV7-2 to TRBJ1-1; the D is unclear. CDR1 is SGHTA and CDR2 is FQGNSA in the germline V gene. Trimming stripped 5 bases from V and 7 bases from J, with 11 bases between. The CDR3 has 12 amino acids. CDR3 DNA sequence: TGTGCCAGCAGCCGCCGCTTCAGTGAAGCTTTCTTT. This encodes CASSRRFSEAFF.

The V and J genes are TRBV4-1 and TRBJ2-2, with a possible D match to TRBD1 (6 bases). The CDR3 runs to 17 residues. The germline V gene has CDR1 MGHRA and CDR2 YSYEKL. Trimming left V 1 base short and J 4 bases short, with 16 bases between. The CDR3 sequence: CASSQAFRDKSTGELFF. As DNA, the CDR3 is TGCGCCAGCAGCCAAGCATTTAGGGACAAGAGCACCGGGGAGCTGTTTTTT.

V usage is TRBV28 and J usage is TRBJ2-7; TRBD1 might be the D (6 bases). With 2 bases removed from V and 4 bases from J, the gap between germline ends came to 12 bases. The CDR3 loop spans 14 amino acids. Per the germline V gene, CDR1 is MDHEN and CDR2 is SYDVKM. The CDR3 DNA reads as TGTGCCAGCAGTTTAAGGGGGACGGGATACGAGCAGTACTTC. Translated: CASSLRGTGYEQYF.

This clone was found once. J is TRBJ1-3 and V is TRBV2; 7 nucleotides match TRBD1. V gave up 6 bases and J gave up 0 bases; unmatched junction bases: 11. The germline V gene has CDR1 SNHLY and CDR2 FYNNEI. The CDR3 contains 17 residues. CDR3 DNA sequence: TGTGCCAGCAGCGCGTCGGGACAGTCAACCTCTGGAAACACCATATATTTT. This gives the protein CASSASGQSTSGNTIYF.

The chain couples TRBV6-1 to TRBJ2-2; possibly TRBD1 for D (5 bases). The V gene lost 4 bases and the J gene lost 4 bases, with 13 bases spanning the gap. Germline-derived CDR1 and CDR2 are MNHNS and SASEGT. This CDR3 comprises 15 residues. CDR3 in amino acids: CASSVGVSVTGELFF. CDR3 coding DNA: TGTGCCAGCAGTGTAGGGGTCAGTGTCACCGGGGAGCTGTTTTTT.

This clone has only one observation. The V call is TRBV15, the J call TRBJ2-1; D is ambiguous. This CDR3 region has 17 residues. The V and J ends lost 3 bases and 2 bases respectively, with 17 bases between them. Germline CDR1 reads LNHNV; CDR2 reads YYDKDF (reference sequence). DNA for the CDR3: TGTGCCACCAGCAGGGATAAGTCAGGCAACACCTACAATGAGCAGTTCTTC. Translating it yields CATSRDKSGNTYNEQFF.

The chain employs TRBV7-3 and TRBJ2-1, with 9 positions matching TRBD2. The CDR3 has 15 residues. From germline, CDR1 is SGHTA and CDR2 FQGTGA. J gave up 5 bases and V 5 bases, and 7 bases lay outside the gene matches. The CDR3 DNA reads as TGTGCCAGCAGCCCAGGACTAGCGCCTCACAATGAGCAGTTCTTC. This translates into CASSPGLAPHNEQFF. The whole variable domain, remainder taken from reference TRBV7-3 and TRBJ2-1, is GAGVSQTPSNKVTEKGKYVELRCDPISGHTALYWYRQSLGQGPEFLIYFQGTGAADDSGLPNDRFFAVRPEGSVSTLKIQRTERGDSAVYLCASSPGLAPHNEQFFGPGTRLTVL.

This chain links TRBV5-4 with TRBJ2-7; the D is unclear. The CDR3 loop spans 13 amino acids. Germline values: CDR1 SGHNT, CDR2 YYREEE (reference sequence). Between the trimmed V and J ends, which lost 0 bases and 2 bases, there was a span of 6 bases. Written as DNA, the CDR3 is TGTGCCAGCAGCTTGGGACCACCCTACGAGCAGTACTTC. Translation gives CASSLGPPYEQYF.

The chain uses TRBV7-9 and TRBJ2-3; 7 nucleotides agree with TRBD2. The CDR3 is 15 amino acids. J lost 3 bases, V lost 1 base, and 4 bases had no gene match. Germline lookup yields CDR1 SEHNR and CDR2 FQNEAQ (reference sequence). The CDR3 reads CASSLVERDTDTQYF. The CDR3 DNA sequence: TGTGCCAGCAGCTTAGTTGAGCGGGATACAGATACGCAGTATTTT.

V gene TRBV7-9 combines with J gene TRBJ2-1; D uncertain. The CDR3 runs 15 residues. The germline CDR1 and CDR2 sequences are SEHNR and FQNEAQ (reference sequence). Trimming removed 0 bases from V and 6 bases from J, with 12 bases in between. In nucleotides, the CDR3 is TGTGCCAGCAGCTTAGCTAGCTTCCTTGGCAATGAGCAGTTCTTC. Protein sequence: CASSLASFLGNEQFF.

CDR3 DNA sequence: TGTGCCAGCAATCTAGCGGGAGACTCCTACGAGCAGTACTTC. It translates to CASNLAGDSYEQYF. J is TRBJ2-7 and V is TRBV6-1, with 10 bases aligning to TRBD2. The CDR3 has 14 residues. The V gene's germline CDR1 is MNHNS and CDR2 SASEGT. The ends lost 7 bases at V and 0 bases at J; junction bases unmatched: 3.

For the CDR3, the DNA is TGTGCCAGCAGTCAAGAACGTGGCTACACCTTC. Translated, it gives CASSQERGYTF. The V and J genes are TRBV7-9 and TRBJ1-2; no definite D call. Germline CDR1 is SEHNR and CDR2 is FQNEAQ (reference sequence). V lost 6 bases, J lost 7 bases, and 9 bases lay in between. The CDR3 length is 11 residues. Based on the CDR3 plus reference TRBV7-9 and TRBJ1-2, the full variable domain is DTGVSQNPRHKITKRGQNVTFRCDPISEHNRLYWYRQTLGQGPEFLTYFQNEAQLEKSRLLSDRFSAERPKGSFSTLEIQRTEQGDSAMYLCASSQERGYTFGSGTRLTVV.

This chain joins TRBV5-1 and TRBJ1-2; maybe TRBD1 (5 bases). The CDR3 has 14 residues. Per germline, CDR1 SGHRS and CDR2 YFSETQ. Trimming stripped 0 bases from V and 4 bases from J, with 10 bases between. The CDR3 loop reads CASSLGGAGYGYTF. The CDR3 DNA reads as TGCGCCAGCAGCTTGGGGGGCGCTGGCTATGGCTACACCTTC.

This chain connects TRBV5-5 to TRBJ2-7, with D perhaps matching TRBD2 (6 bases). V was pared by 4 bases and J by 5 bases, with 28 bases between. The CDR3 extends over 18 amino acids. Germline V gene data show CDR1 as SGHKS and CDR2 as YYEKEE (reference sequence). CDR3: CASSPKNSGEIMAHEQYF. CDR3 nucleotide sequence: TGTGCCAGCAGCCCTAAGAACTCGGGGGAGATTATGGCCCACGAGCAGTACTTC.

The V gene is TRBV11-3, the J gene TRBJ2-3, with TRBD2 as a possible D gene (5 bases). CDR3 length equals 13 residues. Germline V gene lookup returns CDR1 SGHNT and CDR2 YENEEA. The V gene lost 5 bases and the J gene lost 9 bases, with 15 bases spanning the gap. The CDR3 loop reads CASSRVNWETQYF. As DNA, the CDR3 is TGTGCCAGCAGCCGGGTCAATTGGGAGACGCAGTATTTT.